A single sample gave rise to the 4 T cell receptor beta chains below, sequenced in a study of siplizumab effects on memory and regulatory T cells. The data were produced by immunoSEQ multiplex PCR, yet TCRdb's version contains in-frame clones alone and is incomplete. This sample has some 96,000 clones; more than 85% occur once, and the top ten carry 0.13% to 0.15%. The sequenced sample was CD4+ T cells sorted from blood. The source of these receptors is a human donor in good health.

The sample holds a few counts of this clone. The chain uses TRBV19 and TRBJ1-5; D is undetermined. Between the trimmed V and J ends, which lost 6 bases and 0 bases, there was a span of 9 bases. The CDR3 totals 14 residues. Germline V gene sequence: CDR1 LNHDA, CDR2 SQIVND (reference sequence). The CDR3 region has the DNA TGTGCCAGTAGAGTCACAAGTAGCAATCAGCCCCAGCATTTT. Its translation is CASRVTSSNQPQHF.

The rearrangement uses TRBV6-1 and TRBJ2-1; no reliable D call. CDR1 is MNHNS, CDR2 SASEGT, per germline. V was pared by 1 base and J by 16 bases, with 11 bases between. The CDR3 has 11 residues. The CDR3 bases are TGTGCCAGCAGTGAAGTCGGAGTCCGATTCTTC. Protein sequence: CASSEVGVRFF.

The V gene is TRBV5-6, the J gene TRBJ2-5; 11 positions match TRBD1. Germline-derived CDR1 and CDR2 are SGHDT and YYEEEE. Losses at the gene ends were 3 bases for V and 5 bases for J; bases not matched to a gene: 3. The CDR3 has 14 residues. The CDR3 DNA follows: TGTGCCAGCAGCTGGACAGGGGGCGGCGAGACCCAGTACTTC. Translation: CASSWTGGGETQYF.

The genes are TRBV7-9 and TRBJ1-2; 7 positions match TRBD1. CDR1 SEHNR and CDR2 FQNEAQ come from the germline V gene (reference sequence). The CDR3 spans 12 residues. The V segment lost 4 bases and the J segment 8 bases; nucleotides outside the gene matches: 4. The CDR3 loop is CASSSTGLGYTF. The CDR3 DNA reads as TGTGCCAGCAGCTCGACAGGGTTAGGCTACACCTTC.